The rows below give T cell receptor beta chains drawn from one sample of a study of shared clonotypes between healthy human individuals. The assay was immunoSEQ multiplex PCR, and TCRdb's table has in-frame clones only and misses some. This table has roughly 2 million clones, roughly 96% appearing once. The sample taken for sequencing was naive CD4+ T cells sorted from blood. The source of these receptors is a man between 18 and 29 years old in good health. Both conserved end residues are trimmed from each CDR3.

v_gene: TRBV2; j_gene: TRBJ2-3; CDR3aa: ASRWGEPTDTQY
v_gene: TRBV4-3; j_gene: TRBJ1-1; CDR3aa: ASSQDLGDGTEAF
v_gene: TRBV9; j_gene: TRBJ1-4; CDR3aa: ASSESGGKLF
v_gene: TRBV7-6; j_gene: TRBJ2-7; CDR3aa: ASSSMSLGSSYEQY
v_gene: TRBV7-9; j_gene: TRBJ1-2; CDR3aa: ASSPLPGQGQINYGYT
v_gene: TRBV27; j_gene: TRBJ2-4; CDR3aa: ASSLGAGPRF
v_gene: TRBV18; j_gene: TRBJ2-7; CDR3aa: ASSLNHYEQY
v_gene: TRBV30; j_gene: TRBJ2-7; CDR3aa: AWSKGTEQY
v_gene: TRBV6-5; j_gene: TRBJ1-1; CDR3aa: ASSYYRGTEAF
v_gene: TRBV11-2; j_gene: TRBJ2-7; CDR3aa: ASSLERGSYEQY
v_gene: TRBV4-1; j_gene: TRBJ1-1; CDR3aa: ASSQPGTGNTEAF
v_gene: TRBV6-6; j_gene: TRBJ2-7; CDR3aa: ASSYEASGRGEQY
v_gene: TRBV5-1; j_gene: TRBJ2-1; CDR3aa: ASSFGTSGINTNEQF
v_gene: TRBV15; j_gene: TRBJ2-5; CDR3aa: ATSRAPPRETQY
v_gene: TRBV7-9; j_gene: TRBJ2-5; CDR3aa: ASSLGTSRGPGETQY
v_gene: TRBV28; j_gene: TRBJ2-5; CDR3aa: ASSLDGQETQY
v_gene: TRBV5-1; j_gene: TRBJ1-1; CDR3aa: ASSLPEGTGYMNTEAF
v_gene: TRBV6-5; j_gene: TRBJ2-7; CDR3aa: ASRDKQGAGEQY
v_gene: TRBV5-4; j_gene: TRBJ1-6; CDR3aa: ASSFSGVNSPLH
v_gene: TRBV4-3; j_gene: TRBJ1-1; CDR3aa: ASSHTGQGGTEAF
v_gene: TRBV28; j_gene: TRBJ1-5; CDR3aa: ASRGQGRRDQPQH
v_gene: TRBV6-1; j_gene: TRBJ2-3; CDR3aa: ASSGTGLRQY
v_gene: TRBV7-3; j_gene: TRBJ2-1; CDR3aa: ASSFWTGLGNEQF
v_gene: TRBV30; j_gene: TRBJ1-4; CDR3aa: AWRVQGREKLF
v_gene: TRBV10-3; j_gene: TRBJ2-7; CDR3aa: AISIQGAYEQY
v_gene: TRBV7-2; j_gene: TRBJ1-2; CDR3aa: ASSLEQLYGYT
v_gene: TRBV30; j_gene: TRBJ1-2; CDR3aa: AWGNRGSNYGYT
v_gene: TRBV6-4; j_gene: TRBJ1-4; CDR3aa: ASSDWDRVRPNEKLF
v_gene: TRBV7-2; j_gene: TRBJ1-2; CDR3aa: ASSRGQFYGYT
v_gene: TRBV7-3; j_gene: TRBJ2-1; CDR3aa: ASSPQAGVNEQF
v_gene: TRBV7-9; j_gene: TRBJ1-1; CDR3aa: ASSPQGGKNTEAF
v_gene: TRBV18; j_gene: TRBJ2-5; CDR3aa: ASSSKETQY
v_gene: TRBV7-2; j_gene: TRBJ2-1; CDR3aa: ASTLASYNEQF
v_gene: TRBV5-1; j_gene: TRBJ1-4; CDR3aa: ASSSGATNEKLF
v_gene: TRBV5-1; j_gene: TRBJ2-7; CDR3aa: ASSPVLGHEQY
v_gene: TRBV5-1; j_gene: TRBJ2-7; CDR3aa: ASSFQRGFSYEQY